This T cell receptor (beta chain) appears in the sequencing data of a study of shared clonotypes between healthy human individuals. Looking at the study overall: With ages of 18 to 49, the donors were a couple of women and three men.

The assay was immunoSEQ multiplex PCR, and TCRdb's table has in-frame clones only and misses some. In the table there are 330,000 or so clones, 74% of which are singletons. There are a few counts of this clone. Its antigen is unknown. Study-wide points: Sharing across four donors was highest in naive CD4 (around 5%) and lowest in memory CD8 (roughly 0.4%). Represented diversity (both genetic and exposure-history) was limited by the small number of donors.

Trimming removed 3 bases from V and 5 bases from J, with 6 bases in between. In germline, CDR1 is SNHLY, CDR2 FYNNEI. This CDR3 is 12 amino acids long. The source material was memory CD4+ T cells sorted from blood. Subset of the sample: CD45RA-negative fraction. The chain joins TRBV2 to TRBJ2-3, with D unclear. The TCR comes from a man younger than 40 in good health. The CDR3 reads CASSDSVDTQYF. In DNA, the CDR3 is TGTGCCAGCAGTGATTCAGTAGATACGCAGTATTTT. Complete variable domain (other parts from reference TRBV2 and TRBJ2-3): EPEVTQTPSHQVTQMGQEVILRCVPISNHLYFYWYRQILGQKVEFLVSFYNNEISEKSEIFDDQFSVERPDGSNFTLKIRSTKLEDSAMYFCASSDSVDTQYFGPGTRLTVL.